These 18 T cell receptor beta chains share one sample of origin, sequenced in a study of response to subunit inactivated influenza vaccine (dated by TCRdb to the late 2010s). The method was RT-PCR. Sequencing relied on an Illumina HiSeq 2500. TCRdb handled the public reads itself, with Q25 trimming in fastp and clone calling in MiXCR, and kept productive beta chains. Each entry is one CDR3 protein sequence, shown with its most common DNA and genes. This sample lists fewer than 600,000 distinct CDR3 sequences; 7.2% were detected once. The ten largest clones capture 13% of the sample. The sequencing here drew on PBMCs from blood, taken around 2 years after vaccination. These receptors all stem from a man aged 50-75 years who received an inactivated influenza vaccine. Donor details come from another sample of the same person, matched by shared clones.

The chain couples TRBV27 to TRBJ2-1; D gene uncertain. V was pared by 6 bases and J by 3 bases, with 6 bases between. Germline lookup yields CDR1 MNHEY and CDR2 SMNVEV (reference sequence). The CDR3 is 12 residues long. The CDR3 protein is CASRSDYNEQFF. The CDR3, as DNA: TGTGCCAGCAGATCGGACTACAATGAGCAGTTCTTC.

This clonotype was seen only a few times. This chain links TRBV7-2 with TRBJ2-2; D assignment may be TRBD1 or TRBD2 (5 bases each). CDR3 length: 15 amino acids. V was pared by 1 base and J by 4 bases, with 10 bases between. Germline-derived CDR1 and CDR2 are SGHTA and FQGNSA. The CDR3 spells CASSLESGSTGELFF. Written as DNA, the CDR3 is TGTGCCAGCAGCTTAGAGTCAGGGAGCACCGGGGAGCTGTTTTTT.

The sample holds many counts of this clonotype. The chain employs TRBV20-1 and TRBJ2-5; 8 bases line up with TRBD2. V lost 6 bases to trimming and J lost 3 bases; unmatched junction nucleotides: 6. The CDR3 contains 13 residues. The germline V gene encodes CDR1 DFQATT and CDR2 SNEGSKA (reference sequence). The DNA of the CDR3 is TGCAGTGCAGCACTACTAGCGGAAGAGACCCAGTACTTC. As protein: CSAALLAEETQYF.

The chain combines TRBV20-1 with TRBJ2-7; no clear D gene. CDR1 is DFQATT, CDR2 SNEGSKA, per germline (reference sequence). CDR3 length: 14 amino acids. Trimming removed 0 bases from V and 2 bases from J, with 11 bases in between. The CDR3 DNA reads TGCAGTGCTAGAGATCTGGGTCCCCCCTACGAGCAGTACTTC. It is translated as CSARDLGPPYEQYF.

DNA of the CDR3: TGTGCCAGCAGTCTGAATTACGGGACGGTCTCCAATGAGCAGTTCTTC. Encoded protein: CASSLNYGTVSNEQFF. The J gene is TRBJ2-1, the V gene TRBV28; D tentatively fits TRBD1 or TRBD2 (5 bases each). V gave up 5 bases and J gave up 6 bases, with 20 bases separating them. Germline-derived CDR1 and CDR2 are MDHEN and SYDVKM. CDR3 size: 16 residues.

This chain joins TRBV15 and TRBJ2-5, with D unresolved. This CDR3 has 13 amino acids. The ends were cut back, 0 bases at V and 2 bases at J, with 4 bases in the middle. The germline gives CDR1 LNHNV, CDR2 YYDKDF (reference sequence). The CDR3 reads CATSRDGQETQYF. In DNA form, the CDR3 reads TGTGCCACCAGCAGAGACGGGCAAGAGACCCAGTACTTC. Using reference TRBV15 and TRBJ2-5 for the parts outside the CDR3, the full variable domain is DAMVIQNPRYQVTQFGKPVTLSCSQTLNHNVMYWYQQKSSQAPKLLFHYYDKDFNNEADTPDNFQSRRPNTSFCFLDIRSPGLGDTAMYLCATSRDGQETQYFGPGTRLLVL.

This clonotype came up many times. The chain joins TRBV6-2 or TRBV6-3 to TRBJ2-7; weak D call: TRBD1 (5 bases). The CDR3 has 16 residues. Germline loops: CDR1 MNHEY, CDR2 SVGEGT. Trimming removed 6 bases at V and 8 bases at J, with 26 bases between. CDR3 in DNA: TGTGCCAGCAGCAACTTTGCGGACCTAAAATTGGGGCAGCAGTACTTC. This translates into CASSNFADLKLGQQYF.

The chain is built from TRBV6-2 or TRBV6-3 and TRBJ1-2, with no clear D. V shed 6 bases and J shed 2 bases, with 10 bases lying between them. The CDR3 consists of 13 residues. In germline, CDR1 is MNHEY, CDR2 SVGEGT. CDR3 sequence: CASRGRWNYGYTF. The CDR3 DNA follows: TGTGCCAGCAGGGGCAGGTGGAACTATGGCTACACCTTC.

In this sample, this clonotype turned up a few times. J is TRBJ1-3 and V is TRBV12-3 or TRBV12-4, with 11 bases matching TRBD1. Trimming at V came to 8 bases and at J to 3 bases, leaving 6 bases not matched to a gene. The CDR3 sequence is 15 residues long. CDR3 nucleotide sequence: TGTGCCAGCCGGGACAGGGGGTATGGTGGAAACACCATATATTTT. Its protein product is CASRDRGYGGNTIYF.

This clonotype has at least ten counts. This chain links TRBV9 with TRBJ2-3; the match to TRBD2 covers 14 bases. Germline V gene sequence: CDR1 SGDLS, CDR2 YYNGEE. The CDR3 spans 18 residues. The V and J ends lost 4 bases and 3 bases, in that order; junction bases with no gene match: 10. The CDR3 nucleotides are TGTGCCAGCAGCAGGAGGGCGACTAGCGGGGGGGCAACAGATACGCAGTATTTT. Encoded protein: CASSRRATSGGATDTQYF.

V usage is TRBV6-1 and J usage is TRBJ1-5; D ambiguous. Trimming removed 4 bases from V and 3 bases from J, with 13 bases in between. The CDR3 has 15 amino acids. From germline, CDR1 is MNHNS and CDR2 SASEGT. CDR3 region: CASSVSGRSNQPQHF. Here the CDR3 DNA reads TGTGCCAGCAGTGTCTCCGGCAGGTCCAATCAGCCCCAGCATTTT.

This clonotype occurred a few times. This chain uses TRBV18 with TRBJ1-5, with D possibly being TRBD1 (6 bases). Trimming stripped 4 bases from V and 3 bases from J, with 13 bases between. This CDR3 comprises 15 residues. Germline V gene data show CDR1 as KGHSH and CDR2 as LQKENI. CDR3 loop: CASSRLTGFNQPQHF. The DNA of the CDR3 is TGTGCCAGCTCACGCCTCACAGGGTTCAATCAGCCCCAGCATTTT.

The chain recombines TRBV7-9 with TRBJ2-7, with a possible D match to TRBD2 (6 bases). The CDR3 length is 15 residues. Between the trimmed V and J ends, which lost 4 bases and 6 bases, there was a span of 19 bases. CDR1 is SEHNR, CDR2 FQNEAQ, per germline (reference sequence). CDR3 nucleotide sequence: TGTGCCAGCAGCTCGCGGGGCAGGGACCAAGGCGAGCAGTACTTC. Translating gives CASSSRGRDQGEQYF.

The V call is TRBV20-1, the J call TRBJ2-3, with a tentative D call TRBD1 (7 bases). Trimming took off 6 bases at V and 4 bases at J, with 26 bases between the two ends. CDR1 is DFQATT and CDR2 is SNEGSKA in the germline V gene (reference sequence). The CDR3 has 17 amino acids. The chain's CDR3 is CSAPGAGGQSSADTQYF. The CDR3 DNA is TGCAGTGCCCCAGGGGCAGGGGGGCAGTCTAGCGCAGATACGCAGTATTTT.

This clonotype appeared many times. This sequence joins TRBV7-8 and TRBJ2-1, with 12 bases that match TRBD2. The CDR3 consists of 16 residues. J was trimmed by 3 bases and V by 3 bases; bases with no gene match: 3. The germline V gene has CDR1 SGHVS and CDR2 FQNEAQ. CDR3 protein: CASSLTSGGRYNEQFF. CDR3 DNA: TGTGCCAGCAGCTTGACTAGCGGGGGACGCTACAATGAGCAGTTCTTC.

This clonotype was observed a handful of times. V is TRBV20-1 and J is TRBJ2-3; 7 bases are shared with TRBD2. Germline CDR1 is DFQATT and CDR2 is SNEGSKA (reference sequence). The CDR3 consists of 13 residues. Trimming cost V 5 bases and J 3 bases; bases outside gene matches: 5. CDR3 sequence (DNA): TGCAGTGCTGGGGGGGGTCATACAGATACGCAGTATTTT. Translating gives CSAGGGHTDTQYF.

This clonotype was detected only a few times. The rearrangement joins TRBV29-1 to TRBJ1-1; possible D gene TRBD1, 5 bases. V lost 6 bases and J lost 1, with 12 bases in between. The CDR3 length is 13 residues. Germline-derived CDR1 and CDR2 are SQVTM and ANQGSEA. The CDR3 DNA follows: TGCAGCGTCTTCGCGCAGGGGAACACTGAAGCTTTCTTT. This encodes CSVFAQGNTEAFF.

The sample holds many counts of this clonotype. V usage is TRBV5-1 and J usage is TRBJ2-2, with 8 bases that match TRBD1. The junction had 6 bases not matched to a gene; V was cut back by 5 bases and J by 3 bases. Germline values: CDR1 SGHRS, CDR2 YFSETQ. This CDR3 is built from 15 residues. The CDR3 bases are TGCGCCAGCAGGTCGGGACAGGCAGACACCGGGGAGCTGTTTTTT. This encodes CASRSGQADTGELFF.